Sequencing of this TCR beta chain was carried out in a study of response to subunit inactivated influenza vaccine. TCRdb processed the RT-PCR reads anew with MiXCR; each CDR3 protein has one entry. This table has approximately 680,000 distinct CDR3 sequences, 15% to 19% appearing once. This CDR3 has 11 amino acids. Germline CDR1 is SGHVS and CDR2 is FQNEAQ. V lost 5 bases and J lost 3, with 5 bases in between. This clonotype was recorded at least ten times. The sequenced sample was PBMCs from blood, obtained 11 to 12 days after vaccination. This TCR derives from a man over 45 who received an inactivated influenza vaccine. This chain uses TRBV7-8 with TRBJ2-7, with D unresolved. The chain's CDR3 is CASSHYYEQYF. The DNA of the CDR3 is TGTGCCAGCAGCCACTACTACGAGCAGTACTTC.